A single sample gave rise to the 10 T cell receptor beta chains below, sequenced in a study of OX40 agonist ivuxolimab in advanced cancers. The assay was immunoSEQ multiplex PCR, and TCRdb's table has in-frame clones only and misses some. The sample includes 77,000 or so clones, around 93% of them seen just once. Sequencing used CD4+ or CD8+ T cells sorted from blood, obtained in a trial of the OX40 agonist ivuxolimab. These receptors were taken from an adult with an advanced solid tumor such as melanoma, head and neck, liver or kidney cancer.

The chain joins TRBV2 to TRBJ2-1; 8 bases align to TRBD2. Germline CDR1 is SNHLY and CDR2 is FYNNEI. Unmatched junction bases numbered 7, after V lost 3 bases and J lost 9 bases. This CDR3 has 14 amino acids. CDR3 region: CASSDGTRLSEQFF. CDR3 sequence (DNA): TGTGCCAGCAGTGATGGGACTAGGTTGTCTGAGCAGTTCTTC.

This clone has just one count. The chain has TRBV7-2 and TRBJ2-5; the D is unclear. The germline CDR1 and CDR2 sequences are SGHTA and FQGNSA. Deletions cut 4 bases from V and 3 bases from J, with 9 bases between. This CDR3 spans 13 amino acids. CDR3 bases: TGTGCCAGCAGCTCTTGGAATGAAGAGACCCAGTACTTC. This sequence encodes CASSSWNEETQYF.

CDR3 sequence reads: CASRSGNTNYEQYF. DNA of the CDR3: TGTGCCAGCAGATCGGGGAATACCAACTACGAGCAGTACTTC. The chain links TRBV2 to TRBJ2-7, with a weak D call TRBD2 (5 bases). The CDR3 spans 14 residues. The germline V and J ends were trimmed by 6 bases and 3 bases, with 15 bases remaining between them. CDR1 and CDR2 from the germline V gene are SNHLY and FYNNEI.

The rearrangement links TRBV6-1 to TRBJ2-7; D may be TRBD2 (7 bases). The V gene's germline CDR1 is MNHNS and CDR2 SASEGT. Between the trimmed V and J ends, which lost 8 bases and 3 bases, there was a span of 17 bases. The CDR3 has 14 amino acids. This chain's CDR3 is CASQRGGAIYEQYF. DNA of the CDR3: TGTGCCAGCCAAAGGGGGGGTGCCATCTACGAGCAGTACTTC.

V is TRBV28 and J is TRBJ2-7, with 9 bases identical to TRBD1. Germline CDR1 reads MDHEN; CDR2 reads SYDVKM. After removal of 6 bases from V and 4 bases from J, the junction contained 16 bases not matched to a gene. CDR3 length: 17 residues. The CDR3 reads CASSTTADRGSWYEQYF. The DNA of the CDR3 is TGTGCCAGCAGCACCACCGCCGACAGGGGGTCTTGGTACGAGCAGTACTTC.

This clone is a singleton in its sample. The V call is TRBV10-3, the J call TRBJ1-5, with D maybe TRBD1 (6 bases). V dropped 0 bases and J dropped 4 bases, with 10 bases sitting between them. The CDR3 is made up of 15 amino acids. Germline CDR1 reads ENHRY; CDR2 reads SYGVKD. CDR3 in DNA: TGTGCCATCAGTGAGTCTCTGACAGGTAATCAGCCCCAGCATTTT. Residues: CAISESLTGNQPQHF.

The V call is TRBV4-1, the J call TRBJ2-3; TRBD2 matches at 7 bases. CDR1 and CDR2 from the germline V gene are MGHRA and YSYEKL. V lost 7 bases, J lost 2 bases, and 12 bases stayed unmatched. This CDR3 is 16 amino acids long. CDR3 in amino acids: CASTRGSGVNTDTQYF. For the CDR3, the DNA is TGCGCCAGCACTCGAGGGAGCGGGGTGAACACAGATACGCAGTATTTT.

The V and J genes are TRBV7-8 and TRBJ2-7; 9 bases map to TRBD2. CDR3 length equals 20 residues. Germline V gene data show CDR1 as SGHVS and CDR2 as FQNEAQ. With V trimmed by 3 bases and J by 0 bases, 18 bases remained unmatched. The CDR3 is CASSFPTTEAGGQSSYEQYF. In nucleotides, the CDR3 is TGTGCCAGCAGCTTTCCGACCACTGAAGCGGGAGGACAGAGCTCCTACGAGCAGTACTTC.

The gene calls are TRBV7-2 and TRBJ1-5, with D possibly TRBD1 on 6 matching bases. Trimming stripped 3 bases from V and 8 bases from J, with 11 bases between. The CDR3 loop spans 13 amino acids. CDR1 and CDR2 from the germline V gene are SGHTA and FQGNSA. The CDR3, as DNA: TGTGCCAGCAGCTTTCAGGGGATCGAGCCCCAGCATTTT. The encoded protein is CASSFQGIEPQHF.

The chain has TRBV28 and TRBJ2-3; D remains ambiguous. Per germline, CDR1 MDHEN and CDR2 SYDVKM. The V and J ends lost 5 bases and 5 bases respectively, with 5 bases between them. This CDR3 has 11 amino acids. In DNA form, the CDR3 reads TGTGCCAGCAGTCGAGGAGATACGCAGTATTTT. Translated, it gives CASSRGDTQYF. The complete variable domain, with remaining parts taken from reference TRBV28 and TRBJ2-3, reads DVKVTQSSRYLVKRTGEKVFLECVQDMDHENMFWYRQDPGLGLRLIYFSYDVKMKEKGDIPEGYSVSREKKERFSLILESASTNQTSMYLCASSRGDTQYFGPGTRLTVL.